The rows below give T cell receptor beta chains drawn from one sample of a study of T cell responses to AZD1222 COVID-19 vaccine. Clones were sequenced by immunoSEQ multiplex PCR, and TCRdb holds only the in-frame ones, with some missing. The data contain some 150,000 clones, approximately 85% of them seen just once; the ten biggest clones take up 4.5% to 5.5%. Specimen: peripheral blood, collected 28 days after the second dose of the MenACWY control vaccine. The receptors here all came from an adult who received the MenACWY meningococcal vaccine as a control. Each CDR3 is given with its conserved first and last residue. Each record gives: V gene, D gene, clone size, J gene, CDR3 DNA, CDR3 protein. The D gene is left open where the match is weak. The size entry is marked missing in some rows and otherwise reads once, few, many or a size class.

v_call: TRBV19; d_call: TRBD1; clone_size: few; j_call: TRBJ1-2; cdr3_nt: TGTGCCAGTAGTATAGCGACAATACCGGGACAGTTCAACTATGGCTACACCTTC; cdr3_aa: CASSIATIPGQFNYGYTF
v_call: TRBV27; d_call: NA; clone_size: NA; j_call: TRBJ1-3; cdr3_nt: TGTGCCAGCAGTTCGACAGGTTTGAACACCATATATTTT; cdr3_aa: CASSSTGLNTIYF
v_call: TRBV25-1; d_call: TRBD1; clone_size: NA; j_call: TRBJ1-6; cdr3_nt: TGTGCCAGCAGTGAGACAGGGGCTAATTCACCCCTCCACTTT; cdr3_aa: CASSETGANSPLHF
v_call: TRBV5-1; d_call: NA; clone_size: NA; j_call: TRBJ1-1; cdr3_nt: TGCGCCAGCAGCCGGGGCACTGAAGCTTTCTTT; cdr3_aa: CASSRGTEAFF
v_call: TRBV11-3; d_call: TRBD2; clone_size: NA; j_call: TRBJ2-3; cdr3_nt: TGTGCCAGCAGCTTAGGGGGCGGGAGGGGATTCACAGATACGCAGTATTTT; cdr3_aa: CASSLGGGRGFTDTQYF
v_call: TRBV7-9; d_call: NA; clone_size: few; j_call: TRBJ2-1; cdr3_nt: TGTGCCAGCAGGCGCGACCTTGCTGAAAATGAGCAGTTCTTC; cdr3_aa: CASRRDLAENEQFF
v_call: TRBV11-3; d_call: TRBD2; clone_size: NA; j_call: TRBJ2-7; cdr3_nt: TGTGCCAGCAGCGGGCTAGCGGGGGATTACGAGCAGTACTTC; cdr3_aa: CASSGLAGDYEQYF
v_call: TRBV5-1; d_call: TRBD1; clone_size: NA; j_call: TRBJ1-1; cdr3_nt: TGCGCCAGCAGCTGGGACAGGCCCAACACTGAAGCTTTCTTT; cdr3_aa: CASSWDRPNTEAFF
v_call: TRBV7-8; d_call: NA; clone_size: NA; j_call: TRBJ2-3; cdr3_nt: TGTGCCAGCAGCTTAACCCAGGGTTGGGGGATCCCAGATACGCAGTATTTT; cdr3_aa: CASSLTQGWGIPDTQYF
v_call: TRBV29-1; d_call: NA; clone_size: NA; j_call: TRBJ1-2; cdr3_nt: TGCAGCGTTCCCATCCGGGGGGGCTATGGCTACACCTTC; cdr3_aa: CSVPIRGGYGYTF
v_call: TRBV7-8; d_call: TRBD1; clone_size: NA; j_call: TRBJ1-6; cdr3_nt: TGTGCCAGCAGCCCCTCAGGGGGAAATTCACCCCTCCACTTT; cdr3_aa: CASSPSGGNSPLHF
v_call: TRBV4-3; d_call: TRBD2; clone_size: NA; j_call: TRBJ2-7; cdr3_nt: TGCGCCAGCAGCCAAAGGGCGGGGACTAGCGGGATAAAGGTCGGGTACGAGCAGTACTTC; cdr3_aa: CASSQRAGTSGIKVGYEQYF
v_call: TRBV6-5; d_call: NA; clone_size: NA; j_call: TRBJ2-6; cdr3_nt: TGTGCCAGCAGCGGGGAGGGGGCTGGGGCCAACGTCCTGACTTTC; cdr3_aa: CASSGEGAGANVLTF
v_call: TRBV5-1; d_call: TRBD2; clone_size: NA; j_call: TRBJ2-1; cdr3_nt: TGCGCCAGCAGCTCAAAAGCGGGGGGCTATGAGCAGTTCTTC; cdr3_aa: CASSSKAGGYEQFF
v_call: TRBV5-6; d_call: NA; clone_size: NA; j_call: TRBJ2-5; cdr3_nt: TGTGCCAGCGGCGCGGTGGAGACCCAGTACTTC; cdr3_aa: CASGAVETQYF
v_call: TRBV5-1; d_call: TRBD1; clone_size: NA; j_call: TRBJ1-6; cdr3_nt: TGCGCCAGCAGCTTGTCGACAGGGAATTCACCCCTCCACTTT; cdr3_aa: CASSLSTGNSPLHF
v_call: TRBV10-3; d_call: NA; clone_size: NA; j_call: TRBJ2-7; cdr3_nt: TGTGCCAGCGCGAGGGGCTACGAGCAGTACTTC; cdr3_aa: CASARGYEQYF
v_call: TRBV9; d_call: NA; clone_size: NA; j_call: TRBJ1-2; cdr3_nt: TGTGCCAGCAGCGTAGGAACAAACAACTATGGCTACACCTTC; cdr3_aa: CASSVGTNNYGYTF
v_call: TRBV7-9; d_call: NA; clone_size: once; j_call: TRBJ1-1; cdr3_nt: TGTGCCAGCAGCTTAGGGACTGAAGCTTTCTTT; cdr3_aa: CASSLGTEAFF
v_call: TRBV7-9; d_call: NA; clone_size: NA; j_call: TRBJ1-5; cdr3_nt: TGTGCCAGCAGCTTAGACAACTATAGCAATCAGCCCCAGCATTTT; cdr3_aa: CASSLDNYSNQPQHF
v_call: TRBV11-3; d_call: NA; clone_size: NA; j_call: TRBJ1-1; cdr3_nt: TGTGCCAGCAGCTTAAGGGAAACTGAAGCTTTCTTT; cdr3_aa: CASSLRETEAFF
v_call: TRBV5-8; d_call: TRBD1; clone_size: NA; j_call: TRBJ2-1; cdr3_nt: TGTGCCAGCAGCTTGTGGGACAGGAGGGTCAATGAGCAGTTCTTC; cdr3_aa: CASSLWDRRVNEQFF
v_call: TRBV4-3; d_call: TRBD2; clone_size: NA; j_call: TRBJ2-7; cdr3_nt: TGCGCCAGCAGCCAAGATCCGGGACTAGCGCTCGAGCAGTACTTC; cdr3_aa: CASSQDPGLALEQYF
v_call: TRBV19; d_call: NA; clone_size: NA; j_call: TRBJ1-1; cdr3_nt: TGTGCCAGTAGTATGAAGAGGGTGAACACTGAAGCTTTCTTT; cdr3_aa: CASSMKRVNTEAFF
v_call: TRBV5-1; d_call: TRBD1; clone_size: once; j_call: TRBJ1-6; cdr3_nt: TGCGCCAGCAGCTTGGAGCAGGGGGCCGATAATTCACCCCTCCACTTT; cdr3_aa: CASSLEQGADNSPLHF
v_call: TRBV2; d_call: TRBD1; clone_size: NA; j_call: TRBJ2-5; cdr3_nt: TGTGCCAGCAGTGAAGTGCCAGGGGGTCGCGAGACCCAGTACTTC; cdr3_aa: CASSEVPGGRETQYF